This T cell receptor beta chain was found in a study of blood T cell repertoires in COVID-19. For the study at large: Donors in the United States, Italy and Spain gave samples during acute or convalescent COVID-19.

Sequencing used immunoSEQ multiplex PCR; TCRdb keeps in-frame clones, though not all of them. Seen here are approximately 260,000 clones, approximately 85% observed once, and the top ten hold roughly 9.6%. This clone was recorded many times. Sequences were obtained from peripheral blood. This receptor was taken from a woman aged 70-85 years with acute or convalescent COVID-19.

CDR3 sequence (DNA): TGTGCCAGCAGTGAAACCCAGGGAAGTTCACCCCTCCACTTT. This gives the protein CASSETQGSSPLHF. The V and J genes are TRBV2 and TRBJ1-6, with D possibly TRBD1 on 5 matching bases. The germline V and J ends were trimmed by 2 bases and 9 bases, with 11 bases remaining between them. The CDR3 length is 14 residues. Germline lookup yields CDR1 SNHLY and CDR2 FYNNEI.